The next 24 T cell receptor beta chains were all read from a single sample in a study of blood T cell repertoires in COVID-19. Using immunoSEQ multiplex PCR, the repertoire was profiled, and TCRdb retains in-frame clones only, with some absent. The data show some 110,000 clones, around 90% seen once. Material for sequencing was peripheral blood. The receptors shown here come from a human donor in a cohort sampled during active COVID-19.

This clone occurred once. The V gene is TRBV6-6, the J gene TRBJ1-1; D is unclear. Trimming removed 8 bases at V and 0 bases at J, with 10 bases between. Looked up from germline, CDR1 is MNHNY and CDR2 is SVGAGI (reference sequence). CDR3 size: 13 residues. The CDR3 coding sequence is TGTGCCAGCGGAGGACTGCTGAACACTGAAGCTTTCTTT. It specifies CASGGLLNTEAFF.

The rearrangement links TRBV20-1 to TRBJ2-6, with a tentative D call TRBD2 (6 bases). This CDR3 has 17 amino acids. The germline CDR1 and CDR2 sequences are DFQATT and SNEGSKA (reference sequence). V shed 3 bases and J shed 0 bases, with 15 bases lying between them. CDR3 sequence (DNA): TGCAGTGCTAGTCGCGGGATACCGAACTCTGGGGCCAACGTCCTGACTTTC. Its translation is CSASRGIPNSGANVLTF.

Here the CDR3 reads CASSDQPRGTGQKGGYTF. CDR3 DNA sequence: TGTGCCAGCAGCGACCAACCACGGGGGACAGGGCAAAAAGGCGGCTACACCTTC. The rearrangement links TRBV7-2 to TRBJ1-2; 9 nucleotides line up with TRBD1. The junction had 21 bases not matched to a gene; V was cut back by 5 bases and J by 8 bases. CDR3 length: 18 residues. Germline CDR1 is SGHTA and CDR2 is FQGNSA.

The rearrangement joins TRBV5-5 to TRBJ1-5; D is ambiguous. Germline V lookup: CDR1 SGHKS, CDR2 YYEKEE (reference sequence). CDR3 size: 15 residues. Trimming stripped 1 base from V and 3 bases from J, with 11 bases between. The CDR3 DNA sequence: TGTGCCAGCAGCTTGTTGCAACAGAACAATCAGCCCCAGCATTTT. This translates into CASSLLQQNNQPQHF.

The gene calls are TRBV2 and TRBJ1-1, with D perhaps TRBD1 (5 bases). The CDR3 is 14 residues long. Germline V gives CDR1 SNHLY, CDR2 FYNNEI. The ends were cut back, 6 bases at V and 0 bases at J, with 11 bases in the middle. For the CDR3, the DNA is TGTGCCAGCAGGGAACTGGGGCTGAACACTGAAGCTTTCTTT. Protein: CASRELGLNTEAFF.

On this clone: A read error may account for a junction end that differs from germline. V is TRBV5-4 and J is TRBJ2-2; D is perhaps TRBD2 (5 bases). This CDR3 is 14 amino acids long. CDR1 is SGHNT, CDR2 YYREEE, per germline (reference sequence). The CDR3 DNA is TGTGCCAGCACCTTGGCGAGGGACACCGGGGAGCTGTTTTTT. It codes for CASTLARDTGELFF. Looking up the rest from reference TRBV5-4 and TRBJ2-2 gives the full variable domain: ETGVTQSPTHLIKTRGQQVTLRCSSQSGHNTVSWYQQALGQGPQFIFQYYREEENGRGNFPPRFSGLQFPNYSSELNVNALELDDSALYLCASTLARDTGELFFGEGSRLTVL.

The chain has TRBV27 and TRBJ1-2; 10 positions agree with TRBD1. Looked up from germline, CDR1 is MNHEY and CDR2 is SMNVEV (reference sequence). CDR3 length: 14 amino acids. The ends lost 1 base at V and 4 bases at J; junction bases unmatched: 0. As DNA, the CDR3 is TGTGCCAGCAGTTTATGGGACAGGGGCTATGGCTACACCTTC. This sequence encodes CASSLWDRGYGYTF.

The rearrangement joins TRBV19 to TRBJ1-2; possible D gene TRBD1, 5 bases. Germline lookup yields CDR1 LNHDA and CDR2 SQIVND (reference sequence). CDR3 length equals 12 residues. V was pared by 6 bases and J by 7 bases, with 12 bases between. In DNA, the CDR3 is TGTGCCAGTAGCCCCGGGGGGGGTGGCTACACCTTC. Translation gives CASSPGGGGYTF.

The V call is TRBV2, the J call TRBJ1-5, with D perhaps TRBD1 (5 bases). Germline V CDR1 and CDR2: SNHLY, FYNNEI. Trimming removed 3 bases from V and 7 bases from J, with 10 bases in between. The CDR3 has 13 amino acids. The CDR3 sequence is CASSDLGGQPQHF. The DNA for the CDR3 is TGTGCCAGCAGTGATCTCGGGGGACAGCCCCAGCATTTT.

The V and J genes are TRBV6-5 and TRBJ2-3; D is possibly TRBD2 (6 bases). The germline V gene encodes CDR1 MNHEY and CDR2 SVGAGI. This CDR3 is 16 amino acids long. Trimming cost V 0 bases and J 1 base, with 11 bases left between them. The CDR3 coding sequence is TGTGCCAGCAGTTACTCTCCCCCGGGAGGCACAGATACGCAGTATTTT. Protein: CASSYSPPGGTDTQYF.

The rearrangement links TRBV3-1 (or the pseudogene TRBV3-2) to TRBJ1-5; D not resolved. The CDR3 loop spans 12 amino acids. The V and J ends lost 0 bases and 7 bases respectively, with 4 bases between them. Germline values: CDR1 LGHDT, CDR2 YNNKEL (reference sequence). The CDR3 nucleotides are TGTGCCAGCAGCCAAGATGGCCAGCCCCAGCATTTT. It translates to CASSQDGQPQHF.

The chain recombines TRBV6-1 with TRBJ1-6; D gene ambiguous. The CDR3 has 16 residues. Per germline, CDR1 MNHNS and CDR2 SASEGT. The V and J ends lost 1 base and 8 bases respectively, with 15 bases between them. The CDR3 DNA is TGTGCCAGCAGTGAAGTCGGGTCGAACGCGTATTCACCCCTCCACTTT. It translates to CASSEVGSNAYSPLHF.

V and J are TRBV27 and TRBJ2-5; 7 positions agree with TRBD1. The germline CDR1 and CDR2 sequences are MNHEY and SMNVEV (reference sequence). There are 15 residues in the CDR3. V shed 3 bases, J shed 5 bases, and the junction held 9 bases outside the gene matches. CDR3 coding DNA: TGTGCCAGCAGTTTTCGCCGAGACAGGGACGAGACCCAGTACTTC. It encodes CASSFRRDRDETQYF.

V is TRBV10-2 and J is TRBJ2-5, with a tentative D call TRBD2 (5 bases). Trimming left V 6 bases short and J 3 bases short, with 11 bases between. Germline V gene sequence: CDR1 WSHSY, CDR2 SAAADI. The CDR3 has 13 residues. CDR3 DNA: TGCGCCAGCAGGATGTCGGGGAAAGAGACCCAGTACTTC. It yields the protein CASRMSGKETQYF.

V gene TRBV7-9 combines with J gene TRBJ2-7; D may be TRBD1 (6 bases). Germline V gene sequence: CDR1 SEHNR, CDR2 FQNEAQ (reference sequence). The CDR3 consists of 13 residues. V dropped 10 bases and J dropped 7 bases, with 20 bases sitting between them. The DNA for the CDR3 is TGTGCCACACACTCCTTGGGGGCCCATGAGCAGTACTTC. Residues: CATHSLGAHEQYF. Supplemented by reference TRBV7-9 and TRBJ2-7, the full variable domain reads DTGVSQNPRHKITKRGQNVTFRCDPISEHNRLYWYRQTLGQGPEFLTYFQNEAQLEKSRLLSDRFSAERPKGSFSTLEIQRTEQGDSAMYLCATHSLGAHEQYFGPGTRLTVT.

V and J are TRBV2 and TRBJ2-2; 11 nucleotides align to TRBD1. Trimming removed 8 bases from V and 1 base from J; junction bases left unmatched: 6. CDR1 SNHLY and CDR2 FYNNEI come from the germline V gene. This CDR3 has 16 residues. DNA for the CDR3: TGTGCCAGCGGGAGGGACAGGGGGTTGAACACCGGGGAGCTGTTTTTT. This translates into CASGRDRGLNTGELFF.

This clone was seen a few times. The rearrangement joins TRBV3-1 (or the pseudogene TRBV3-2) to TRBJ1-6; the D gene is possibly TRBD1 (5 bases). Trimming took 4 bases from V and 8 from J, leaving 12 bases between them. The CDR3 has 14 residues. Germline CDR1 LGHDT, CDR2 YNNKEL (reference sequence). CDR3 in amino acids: CASSPRQGHSPLHF. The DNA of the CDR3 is TGTGCCAGCAGCCCTAGGCAGGGTCATTCACCCCTCCACTTT.

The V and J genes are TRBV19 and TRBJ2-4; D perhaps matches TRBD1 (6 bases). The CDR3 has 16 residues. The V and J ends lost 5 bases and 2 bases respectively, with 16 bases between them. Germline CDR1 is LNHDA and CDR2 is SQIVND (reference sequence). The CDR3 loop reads CASSRNRDSTKNIQYF. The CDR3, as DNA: TGTGCCAGTAGTCGCAACAGGGATTCGACCAAAAACATTCAGTACTTC.

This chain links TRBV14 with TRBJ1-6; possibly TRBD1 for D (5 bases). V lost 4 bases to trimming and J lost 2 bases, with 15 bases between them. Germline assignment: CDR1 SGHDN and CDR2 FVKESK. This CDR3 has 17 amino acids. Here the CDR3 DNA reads TGTGCCAGCAGCCGAAGCCAGGGAGGACCCTATAATTCACCCCTCCACTTT. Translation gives CASSRSQGGPYNSPLHF. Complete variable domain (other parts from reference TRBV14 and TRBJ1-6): EAGVTQFPSHSVIEKGQTVTLRCDPISGHDNLYWYRRVMGKEIKFLLHFVKESKQDESGMPNNRFLAERTGGTYSTLKVQPAELEDSGVYFCASSRSQGGPYNSPLHFGNGTRLTVT.

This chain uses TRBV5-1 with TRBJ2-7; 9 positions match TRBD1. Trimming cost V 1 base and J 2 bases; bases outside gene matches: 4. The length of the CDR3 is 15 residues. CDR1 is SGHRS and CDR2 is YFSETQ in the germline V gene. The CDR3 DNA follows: TGCGCCAGCAGCTTGTCGGGACAGGGACCCTACGAGCAGTACTTC. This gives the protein CASSLSGQGPYEQYF.

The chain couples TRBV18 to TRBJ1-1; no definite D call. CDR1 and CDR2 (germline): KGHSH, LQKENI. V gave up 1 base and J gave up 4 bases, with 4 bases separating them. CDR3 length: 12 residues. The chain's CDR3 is CASSPLLTEAFF. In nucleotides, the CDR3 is TGTGCCAGCTCACCACTTCTCACTGAAGCTTTCTTT.

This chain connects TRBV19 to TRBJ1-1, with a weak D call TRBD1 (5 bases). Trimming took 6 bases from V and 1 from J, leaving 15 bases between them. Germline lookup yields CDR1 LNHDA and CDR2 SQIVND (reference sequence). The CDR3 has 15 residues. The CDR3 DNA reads TGTGCCAGTAGAACCCCCCGGGGGTCGAACACTGAAGCTTTCTTT. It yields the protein CASRTPRGSNTEAFF. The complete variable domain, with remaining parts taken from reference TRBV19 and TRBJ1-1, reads DGGITQSPKYLFRKEGQNVTLSCEQNLNHDAMYWYRQDPGQGLRLIYYSQIVNDFQKGDIAEGYSVSREKKESFPLTVTSAQKNPTAFYLCASRTPRGSNTEAFFGQGTRLTVV.

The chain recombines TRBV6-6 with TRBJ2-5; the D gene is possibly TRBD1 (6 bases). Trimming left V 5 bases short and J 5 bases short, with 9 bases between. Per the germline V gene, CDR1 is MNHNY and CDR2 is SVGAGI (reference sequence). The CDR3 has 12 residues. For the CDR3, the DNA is TGTGCCAGCAGTGGGGGCTCGGAGACCCAGTACTTC. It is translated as CASSGGSETQYF.

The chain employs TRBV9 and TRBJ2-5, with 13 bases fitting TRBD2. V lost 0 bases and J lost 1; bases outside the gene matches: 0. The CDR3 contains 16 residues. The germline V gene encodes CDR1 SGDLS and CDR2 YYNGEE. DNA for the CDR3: TGTGCCAGCAGCGTAGGGACTAGCGGGGGCCAAGAGACCCAGTACTTC. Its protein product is CASSVGTSGGQETQYF.